This TCR beta chain came from a study of T cells in Graves' hyperthyroidism and ophthalmopathy. The study's findings and limits: Most clonotypes expanded in thyroid above 0.001 were likewise present in blood.

A NOSPECS grade of at least 4, a Clinical Activity Score of at least 3 and duration under 3 months were recorded in ophthalmopathy patients. This clonotype was detected ten times or more. As yet, its antigen is unknown. It was RNA transcripts that yielded the amplified TCR beta CDR3 regions. The HTBI primer set served for first-round RT-PCR of the TCR CDR3. Each CDR3 protein gets one entry after TCRdb re-called the multiplex PCR reads with MiXCR. The repertoire holds a few hundred thousand distinct CDR3 sequences, with approximately 16% as singletons. Looked up from germline, CDR1 is MDHEN and CDR2 is SYDVKM. With 2 bases removed from V and 0 bases from J, the gap between germline ends came to 7 bases. CDR3 length: 15 residues.

Sample: blood. The receptor was isolated from a woman in her thirties with Graves' ophthalmopathy. This rearrangement joins TRBV28 to TRBJ2-2; TRBD2 is a possible D gene (6 bases). The CDR3, as DNA: TGTGCCAGCAGTTTAGGCGGGACGAACACCGGGGAGCTGTTTTTT. This gives the protein CASSLGGTNTGELFF.